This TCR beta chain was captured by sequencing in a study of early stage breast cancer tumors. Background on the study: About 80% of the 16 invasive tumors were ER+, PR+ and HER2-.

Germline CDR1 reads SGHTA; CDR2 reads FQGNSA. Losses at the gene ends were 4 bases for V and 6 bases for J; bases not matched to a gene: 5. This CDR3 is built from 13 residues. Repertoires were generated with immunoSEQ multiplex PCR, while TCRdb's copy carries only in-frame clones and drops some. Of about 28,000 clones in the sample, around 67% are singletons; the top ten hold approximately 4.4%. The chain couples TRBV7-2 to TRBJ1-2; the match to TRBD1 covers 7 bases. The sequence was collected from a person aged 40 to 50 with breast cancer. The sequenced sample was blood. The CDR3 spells CASSSDREHGYTF. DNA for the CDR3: TGTGCCAGCAGCTCCGACAGGGAGCATGGCTACACCTTC.